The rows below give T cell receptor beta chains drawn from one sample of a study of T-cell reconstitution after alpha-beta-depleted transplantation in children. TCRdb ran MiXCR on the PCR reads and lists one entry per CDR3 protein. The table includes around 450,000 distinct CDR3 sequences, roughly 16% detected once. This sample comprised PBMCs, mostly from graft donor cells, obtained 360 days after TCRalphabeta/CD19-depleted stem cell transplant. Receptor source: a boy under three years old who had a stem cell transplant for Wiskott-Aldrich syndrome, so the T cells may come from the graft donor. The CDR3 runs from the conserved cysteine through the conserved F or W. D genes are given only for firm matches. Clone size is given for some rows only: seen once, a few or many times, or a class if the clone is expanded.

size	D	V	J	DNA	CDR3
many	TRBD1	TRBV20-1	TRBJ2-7	TGCAGTGCTAGGAGACAGGGGTCAAGGGAGCAGTACTTC	CSARRQGSREQYF
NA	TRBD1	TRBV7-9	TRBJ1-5	TGTGCCAGCAGCAAGGGGGACAGCACTAATCAGCCCCAGCATTTT	CASSKGDSTNQPQHF
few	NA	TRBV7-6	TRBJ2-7	TGTGCCAGCAGCTCCGAAGGATACGAGCAGTACTTC	CASSSEGYEQYF
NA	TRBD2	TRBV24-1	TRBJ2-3	TGTGCCACCAGTGACCCGGGAGGGAACACAGATACGCAGTATTTT	CATSDPGGNTDTQYF
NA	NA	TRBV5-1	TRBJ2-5	TGCGCCAGCAGCTTGGTGTCGGACCAAGAGACCCAGTACTTC	CASSLVSDQETQYF
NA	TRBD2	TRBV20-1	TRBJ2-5	TGCAGTGCAGGACTAGCGGGAGGCAGGGAGACCCAGTACTTC	CSAGLAGGRETQYF
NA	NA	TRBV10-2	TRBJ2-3	TGCGCCAGCTACCGACAGGAGATGGGAGATACGCAGTATTTT	CASYRQEMGDTQYF
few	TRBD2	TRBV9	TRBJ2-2	TGTGCCAGCAGCGCCGGGACTAATTTGAACACCGGGGAGCTGTTTTTT	CASSAGTNLNTGELFF
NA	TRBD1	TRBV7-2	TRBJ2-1	TGTGCCAGCAGCTACTTGGGTAGGGGGCCTTACAATGAGCAGTTCTTC	CASSYLGRGPYNEQFF
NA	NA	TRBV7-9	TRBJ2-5	TGTGCCAGCAGCCATAGTCCGGTGGGGACCCAGTACTTC	CASSHSPVGTQYF
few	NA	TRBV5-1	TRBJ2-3	TGCGCCAGCAGCCCTGACGCTAGCACAGATACGCAGTATTTT	CASSPDASTDTQYF
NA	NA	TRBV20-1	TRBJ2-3	TGCAGTGCCCAGGCCGGGGTAATCCCCGATACGCAGTATTTT	CSAQAGVIPDTQYF
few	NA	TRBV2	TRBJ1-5	TGTGCCAGCAGTGGCCGTACCCAGTCGTACGTTGGCAATCAGCCCCAGCATTTT	CASSGRTQSYVGNQPQHF
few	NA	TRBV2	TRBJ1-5	TGTGCCAGCAGTGGCAGGGCCTATAGCAATCAGCCCCAGCATTTT	CASSGRAYSNQPQHF
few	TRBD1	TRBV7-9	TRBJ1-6	TGTGCCAGCAGACCGGGACAGGGGAATTCACCCCTCCACTTT	CASRPGQGNSPLHF
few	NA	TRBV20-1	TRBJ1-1	TGCAGTGCTACCATAATTGGGTGGTTCACTGAAGCTTTCTTT	CSATIIGWFTEAFF
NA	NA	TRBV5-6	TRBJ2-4	TGTGCCAGCAGCTATCTTGACAGACCCAAAAACATTCAGTACTTC	CASSYLDRPKNIQYF
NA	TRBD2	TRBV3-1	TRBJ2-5	TGTGCCAGCAGCCAAGGTCGTTCTAGCGGGAGGGGTGAGACCCAGTACTTC	CASSQGRSSGRGETQYF
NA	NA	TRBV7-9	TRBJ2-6	TGTGCCAGCAGCTTACCCGGGTCCTCTGGGGCCAACGTCCTGACTTTC	CASSLPGSSGANVLTF